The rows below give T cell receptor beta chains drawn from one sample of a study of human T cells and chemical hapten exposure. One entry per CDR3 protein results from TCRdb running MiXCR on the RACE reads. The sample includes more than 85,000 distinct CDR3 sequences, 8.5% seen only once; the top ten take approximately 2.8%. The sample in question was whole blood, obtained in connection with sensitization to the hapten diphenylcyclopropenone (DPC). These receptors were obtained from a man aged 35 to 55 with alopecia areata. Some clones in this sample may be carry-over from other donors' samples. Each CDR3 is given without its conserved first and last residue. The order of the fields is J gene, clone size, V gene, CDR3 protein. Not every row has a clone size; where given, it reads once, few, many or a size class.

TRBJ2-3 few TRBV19 ASSIGSPGGDTQY
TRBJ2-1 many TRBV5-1 ASSLVLAGGHYEQF
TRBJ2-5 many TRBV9 ASSVGRGSQETQY
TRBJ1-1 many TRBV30 AWSRQENTEAF
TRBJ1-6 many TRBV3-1 ASSQSRDPYNSPLH
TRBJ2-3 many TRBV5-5 ASSLNGIRTDTQY
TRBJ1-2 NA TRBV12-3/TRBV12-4 ASTKVEAGGYT
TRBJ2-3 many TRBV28 ASSPGGARTDTQY
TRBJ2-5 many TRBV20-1 SAERGANQETQY
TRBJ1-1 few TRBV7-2 ASSFQGHTEAF
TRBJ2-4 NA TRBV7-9 ASSSPSGNIQY
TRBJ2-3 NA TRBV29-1 SVGQSSTDTQY
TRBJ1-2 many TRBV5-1 ASSWETGTNGYT
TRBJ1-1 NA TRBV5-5 ASSVDRGPNTEAF
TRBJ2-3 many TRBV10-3 AISEGSRLAGDTQY
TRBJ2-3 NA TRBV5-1 ASSLQDRGDPQY
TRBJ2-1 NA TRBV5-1 ASSLDPTPLYEQF
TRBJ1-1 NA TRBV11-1 ASSLNRVAEAF
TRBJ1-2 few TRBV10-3 AISEGPGDGYT
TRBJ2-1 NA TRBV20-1 SAEYSYNEQF
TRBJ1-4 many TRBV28 ASSLILGGDEKLF
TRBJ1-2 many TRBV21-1 ASMRSWGGYT
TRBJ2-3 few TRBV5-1 ASSAIPYPDTQY
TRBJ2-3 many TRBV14 ASSQDLGAGAQY
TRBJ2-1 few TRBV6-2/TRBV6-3 ASSRTSGRDHYTGNEQF
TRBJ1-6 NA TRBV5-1 ASSPGTENSPLH
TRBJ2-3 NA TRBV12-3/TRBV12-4 ASSLGQGWGTDTQY
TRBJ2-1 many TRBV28 ASTQEYYNEQF
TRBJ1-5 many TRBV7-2 ASSLTRGPIPQH
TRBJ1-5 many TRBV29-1 SVADRGGQPQH
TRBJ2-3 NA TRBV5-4 ASSWWGTTDTQY
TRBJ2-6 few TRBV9 ASSVFGGSGANVLT
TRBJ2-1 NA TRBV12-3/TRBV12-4 ASSLKGLAGSEQF
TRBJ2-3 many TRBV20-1 SASGVLTDTQY
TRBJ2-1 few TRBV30 AWRGGTNGYNEQF